The 3 T cell receptor beta chains presented below share a single source sample, sequenced in a study of cytomegalovirus exposure and HLA in healthy donors. Primers for the PCR totalled 60 Vbeta and 13 Jbeta. Some clones are missing from TCRdb's copy, which holds only in-frame ones; the method was immunoSEQ multiplex PCR. The profile shows about 100,000 clones, roughly 76% of them singletons. The specimen sequenced was PBMCs. These receptors were obtained from a man aged 35 to 55 in good health and CMV-seronegative.

The V gene is TRBV5-1, the J gene TRBJ2-3; D gene ambiguous. V gave up 4 bases and J gave up 6 bases, with 9 bases separating them. The CDR3 is made up of 12 amino acids. Germline V gene lookup returns CDR1 SGHRS and CDR2 YFSETQ. CDR3 in amino acids: CASSHAADTQYF. DNA for the CDR3: TGCGCCAGCAGCCACGCAGCGGATACGCAGTATTTT. The variable domain in full, completed from reference TRBV5-1 and TRBJ2-3, reads KAGVTQTPRYLIKTRGQQVTLSCSPISGHRSVSWYQQTPGQGLQFLFEYFSETQRNKGNFPGRFSGRQFSNSRSEMNVSTLELGDSALYLCASSHAADTQYFGPGTRLTVL.

In its sample, this clone was seen a few times. The chain carries TRBV15 and TRBJ2-7; 8 nucleotides match TRBD2. CDR3 length: 16 residues. Germline values: CDR1 LNHNV, CDR2 YYDKDF (reference sequence). V lost 4 bases, J lost 2 bases, and 10 bases stayed unmatched. DNA of the CDR3: TGTGCCACCAGCACCGAGAGCGGGGGCGAAACCTACGAGCAGTACTTC. Its protein is CATSTESGGETYEQYF.

The chain employs TRBV10-3 and TRBJ2-7, with 8 bases aligning to TRBD2. V lost 6 bases, J lost 3 bases, and 7 bases stayed unmatched. The length of the CDR3 is 14 residues. Germline CDR1 and CDR2: ENHRY and SYGVKD. CDR3 region: CAISPGLVLYEQYF. As DNA, the CDR3 is TGTGCCATCAGCCCGGGACTAGTCCTCTACGAGCAGTACTTC.